The entry that follows covers one T cell receptor beta chain sequence. This CDR3 comprises 17 residues. Germline-derived CDR1 and CDR2 are SGHRS and YFSETQ. Unmatched junction bases numbered 3, after V lost 5 bases and J lost 0 bases. This specimen belongs to a study of blood T cell repertoires in COVID-19. Study overall: Both acute and convalescent COVID-19 samples were obtained from the United States, Italy and Spain. Sample material is recorded as cDNA or gDNA derived from T cells, B-cell-depleted T cells, or PBMCs.

Under the authors' procedure: Estimation of nucleated cell counts relied on the amplification of reference gene primers. The protocol was immunoSEQ multiplex PCR, while the TCRdb copy is restricted to in-frame clones and leaves out a portion. For V, J and clone size, that table is used; D and trimming come from the DNA. The data show around 270,000 clones, roughly 80% seen once. Sequenced input: peripheral blood. V gene TRBV5-1 combines with J gene TRBJ2-6, with 12 nucleotides matching TRBD2. This sequence originates from a man between 60 and 75 years old with acute or convalescent COVID-19. DNA of the CDR3: TGCGCCAGCAGGACTAGCGGGGGTAACTCTGGGGCCAACGTCCTGACTTTC. Residues: CASRTSGGNSGANVLTF. The whole variable domain, filled in from reference TRBV5-1 and TRBJ2-6, reads KAGVTQTPRYLIKTRGQQVTLSCSPISGHRSVSWYQQTPGQGLQFLFEYFSETQRNKGNFPGRFSGRQFSNSRSEMNVSTLELGDSALYLCASRTSGGNSGANVLTFGAGSRLTVL.